A single sample gave rise to the 20 T cell receptor beta chains below, sequenced in a study of T cells in Graves' hyperthyroidism and ophthalmopathy. TCR beta CDR3 sequences were amplified from RNA transcripts. The study used the HTBI primer set for a first-round RT-PCR of the TCR CDR3. TCRdb reprocessed the multiplex PCR reads via MiXCR and lists one record per CDR3 protein. Of over 300,000 distinct CDR3 sequences in the sample, roughly 15% were seen once. Input material: blood. These receptors were taken from a woman in her forties with Graves' ophthalmopathy.

The chain couples TRBV27 to TRBJ2-7, with D perhaps assigned TRBD1 or TRBD2 (5 bases each). V lost 5 bases and J 3 bases, leaving 20 bases between the germline ends. Germline assignment: CDR1 MNHEY and CDR2 SMNVEV (reference sequence). The CDR3 totals 16 residues. The CDR3 loop is CASSLKIGTYSYEQYF. CDR3 nucleotide sequence: TGTGCCAGCAGTCTAAAGATCGGGACGTACAGCTACGAGCAGTACTTC.

This clonotype was detected many times. The gene calls are TRBV24-1 and TRBJ1-1, with D possibly TRBD1 on 6 matching bases. This CDR3 region has 14 residues. Germline V gene data show CDR1 as KGHDR and CDR2 as SFDVKD. The V gene lost 5 bases and the J gene lost 3 bases, with 12 bases spanning the gap. In DNA form, the CDR3 reads TGTGCCACCAGTGCGGGCAGGGGAGACACTGAAGCTTTCTTT. Protein: CATSAGRGDTEAFF.

J is TRBJ1-1 and V is TRBV30; D unclear. V lost 2 bases to trimming and J lost 1 base, with 11 bases between them. Germline V lookup: CDR1 GTSNPN, CDR2 SVGIG (reference sequence). The CDR3 covers 14 residues. The CDR3 DNA is TGTGCCTGGAGTAATAACGAGAGGAACACTGAAGCTTTCTTT. Its protein is CAWSNNERNTEAFF.

This clonotype was counted between two and nine times. The rearrangement links TRBV24-1 to TRBJ1-4; 10 bases fit TRBD1. Germline V gene data show CDR1 as KGHDR and CDR2 as SFDVKD. The CDR3 loop spans 16 amino acids. J was trimmed by 6 bases and V by 6 bases; bases with no gene match: 9. The CDR3 nucleotides read TGTGCCACCAGTCAAGGGTCCGGGACAGGGGATGAAAAACTGTTTTTT. Translation gives CATSQGSGTGDEKLFF.

This clonotype was recorded at least ten times. V is TRBV7-9 and J is TRBJ2-7; D call uncertain. V was pared by 1 base and J by 5 bases, with 6 bases between. CDR3 length: 12 residues. CDR1 SEHNR and CDR2 FQNEAQ come from the germline V gene (reference sequence). The CDR3 bases are TGTGCCAGCAGCTTAGTTGTGGACGAGCAGTACTTC. Translated, it gives CASSLVVDEQYF.

This clonotype was seen at least ten times. CDR3: CASRKGREEWSNQPQHF. The CDR3 bases are TGTGCCAGCAGGAAGGGGAGAGAGGAGTGGAGCAATCAGCCCCAGCATTTT. The chain is built from TRBV6-1 and TRBJ1-5, with D possibly TRBD1 on 5 matching bases. The germline V and J ends were trimmed by 6 bases and 1 base, with 19 bases remaining between them. From germline, CDR1 is MNHNS and CDR2 SASEGT. CDR3 length equals 17 residues.

This clonotype was seen at least ten times. The genes are TRBV10-1 and TRBJ2-1; TRBD2 matches 8 bases. The CDR3 runs to 17 residues. Germline values: CDR1 WNHNN, CDR2 SYGVQD (reference sequence). With V trimmed by 3 bases and J by 2 bases, 9 bases remained unmatched. CDR3: CASSDSSGTSPYNEQFF. In nucleotides, the CDR3 is TGCGCCAGCAGTGACTCCTCCGGGACTAGTCCCTACAATGAGCAGTTCTTC.

The J gene is TRBJ1-3, the V gene TRBV12-3 or TRBV12-4; D is uncertain. V was pared by 6 bases and J by 3 bases, with 3 bases between. CDR3 length equals 11 residues. In DNA form, the CDR3 reads TGTGCCAGCAGATTTGGAAACACCATATATTTT. Translation: CASRFGNTIYF.

This clonotype was detected many times. The DNA for the CDR3 is TGCAGTGCCCAGGGACAGGGGGCTAGCGGCTACACCTTC. Protein: CSAQGQGASGYTF. The chain links TRBV20-1 to TRBJ1-2, with TRBD1 identical over 12 bases. Germline V gene lookup returns CDR1 DFQATT and CDR2 SNEGSKA (reference sequence). The CDR3 loop spans 13 amino acids. V lost 6 bases to trimming and J lost 8 bases; unmatched junction nucleotides: 7.

The chain combines TRBV7-2 with TRBJ1-4, with no clear D. The germline V gene encodes CDR1 SGHTA and CDR2 FQGNSA. CDR3 length: 17 amino acids. The germline V and J ends were trimmed by 1 base and 0 bases, with 12 bases remaining between them. Written as DNA, the CDR3 is TGTGCCAGCAGCTTAGATTCGCCAGGCCCAACTAATGAAAAACTGTTTTTT. The encoded protein is CASSLDSPGPTNEKLFF.

There are many counts of this clonotype. The rearrangement links TRBV12-3 or TRBV12-4 to TRBJ2-5; weak D call: TRBD2 (5 bases). V lost 5 bases and J lost 4, with 11 bases in between. The CDR3 is 13 residues long. DNA of the CDR3: TGTGCCAGCAGTCAAACGGGGAGAGAGACCCAGTACTTC. It specifies CASSQTGRETQYF.

The chain is built from TRBV29-1 and TRBJ2-2; D is tentatively TRBD1 or TRBD2 (5 bases each). V was pared by 5 bases and J by 4 bases, with 11 bases between. CDR1 is SQVTM, CDR2 ANQGSEA, per germline. This CDR3 comprises 13 residues. The CDR3 DNA reads TGCAGCGTTTTTTCAGGGACCACCGGGGAGCTGTTTTTT. It is translated as CSVFSGTTGELFF.

This clonotype was observed a handful of times. The rearrangement uses TRBV4-1 and TRBJ2-5; TRBD1 is a possible D gene (6 bases). The ends were cut back, 3 bases at V and 5 bases at J, with 16 bases in the middle. Looked up from germline, CDR1 is MGHRA and CDR2 is YSYEKL. The CDR3 extends over 15 amino acids. The CDR3 loop is CASSQRQQGPETQYF. In DNA form, the CDR3 reads TGCGCCAGCAGCCAGAGGCAACAGGGTCCGGAGACCCAGTACTTC.

This clonotype was counted ten times or more. The V gene is TRBV2, the J gene TRBJ1-2; 10 bases agree with TRBD1. The CDR3 sequence is 15 residues long. The germline V gene encodes CDR1 SNHLY and CDR2 FYNNEI. V gave up 6 bases and J gave up 1 base; unmatched junction bases: 5. CDR3 amino acids: CASSPTGGGNYGYTF. Here the CDR3 DNA reads TGTGCCAGCAGCCCGACAGGGGGCGGTAACTATGGCTACACCTTC. The complete variable domain, with remaining parts taken from reference TRBV2 and TRBJ1-2, reads EPEVTQTPSHQVTQMGQEVILRCVPISNHLYFYWYRQILGQKVEFLVSFYNNEISEKSEIFDDQFSVERPDGSNFTLKIRSTKLEDSAMYFCASSPTGGGNYGYTFGSGTRLTVV.

This clonotype was seen repeatedly, ten times or more. V and J are TRBV10-3 and TRBJ2-7; 7 bases fit TRBD1. With 10 bases clipped from V and 0 bases from J, the junction kept 6 bases outside the gene matches. Germline V CDR1 and CDR2: ENHRY, SYGVKD. The CDR3 contains 13 residues. This CDR3 is CATLGTASYEQYF. CDR3 nucleotides: TGTGCCACCCTGGGGACAGCCTCCTACGAGCAGTACTTC.

The rearrangement links TRBV20-1 to TRBJ2-1; D is undetermined. Germline V lookup: CDR1 DFQATT, CDR2 SNEGSKA (reference sequence). The CDR3 covers 16 residues. V lost 0 bases to trimming and J lost 0 bases, with 12 bases between them. CDR3: CSARDHEASSYNEQFF. The DNA of the CDR3 is TGCAGTGCTAGAGATCACGAGGCCAGCTCCTACAATGAGCAGTTCTTC.

This clonotype was counted many times. This chain's CDR3 is CASSLSRGARNTEAFF. The CDR3 DNA follows: TGTGCCAGCAGTCTTAGTAGGGGGGCCCGGAACACTGAAGCTTTCTTT. This chain connects TRBV12-3 or TRBV12-4 to TRBJ1-1; D may be TRBD1 (6 bases). With 5 bases removed from V and 1 base from J, the gap between germline ends came to 17 bases. The CDR3 contains 16 residues.

In its sample, this clonotype was seen many times. The gene calls are TRBV11-2 and TRBJ1-2, with unresolved D. The V end was cut by 3 bases, the J end by 8 bases, with 10 bases between. Germline loops: CDR1 SGHAT, CDR2 FQNNGV. This CDR3 has 12 amino acids. CDR3 sequence: CASSFLRGGYTF. CDR3 coding DNA: TGTGCCAGCAGCTTTTTAAGAGGGGGCTACACCTTC.

V and J are TRBV4-1 and TRBJ2-1; D possibly corresponds to TRBD2 (6 bases). The germline V and J ends were trimmed by 2 bases and 8 bases, with 25 bases remaining between them. The CDR3 consists of 18 residues. Germline V CDR1 and CDR2: MGHRA, YSYEKL. The CDR3 DNA follows: TGCGCCAGCAGCCAACTTCCTAGTCTGGGGCGCGGGGATTATGAGCAGTTCTTC. It codes for CASSQLPSLGRGDYEQFF.

The rearrangement joins TRBV5-1 to TRBJ1-1; D ambiguous. This CDR3 has 15 amino acids. The germline CDR1 and CDR2 sequences are SGHRS and YFSETQ. Trimming left V 2 bases short and J 0 bases short, with 11 bases between. The CDR3 reads CASSLYWSMNTEAFF. As DNA, the CDR3 is TGCGCCAGCAGCTTATATTGGAGTATGAACACTGAAGCTTTCTTT. The full variable domain, completed using reference TRBV5-1 and TRBJ1-1, is KAGVTQTPRYLIKTRGQQVTLSCSPISGHRSVSWYQQTPGQGLQFLFEYFSETQRNKGNFPGRFSGRQFSNSRSEMNVSTLELGDSALYLCASSLYWSMNTEAFFGQGTRLTVV.